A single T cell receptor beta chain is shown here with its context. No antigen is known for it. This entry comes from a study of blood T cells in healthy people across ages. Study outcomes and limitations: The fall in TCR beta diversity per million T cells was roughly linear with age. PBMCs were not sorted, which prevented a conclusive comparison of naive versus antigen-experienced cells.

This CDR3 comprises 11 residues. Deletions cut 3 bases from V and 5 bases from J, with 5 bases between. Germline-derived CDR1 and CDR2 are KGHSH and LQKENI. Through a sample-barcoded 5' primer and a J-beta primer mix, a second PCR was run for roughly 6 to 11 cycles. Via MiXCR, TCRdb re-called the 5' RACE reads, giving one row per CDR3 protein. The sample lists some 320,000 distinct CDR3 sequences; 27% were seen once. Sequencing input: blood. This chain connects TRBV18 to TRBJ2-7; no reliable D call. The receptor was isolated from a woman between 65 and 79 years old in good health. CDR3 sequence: CASSPDHEQYF. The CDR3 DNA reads TGTGCCAGCTCACCCGATCACGAGCAGTACTTC.